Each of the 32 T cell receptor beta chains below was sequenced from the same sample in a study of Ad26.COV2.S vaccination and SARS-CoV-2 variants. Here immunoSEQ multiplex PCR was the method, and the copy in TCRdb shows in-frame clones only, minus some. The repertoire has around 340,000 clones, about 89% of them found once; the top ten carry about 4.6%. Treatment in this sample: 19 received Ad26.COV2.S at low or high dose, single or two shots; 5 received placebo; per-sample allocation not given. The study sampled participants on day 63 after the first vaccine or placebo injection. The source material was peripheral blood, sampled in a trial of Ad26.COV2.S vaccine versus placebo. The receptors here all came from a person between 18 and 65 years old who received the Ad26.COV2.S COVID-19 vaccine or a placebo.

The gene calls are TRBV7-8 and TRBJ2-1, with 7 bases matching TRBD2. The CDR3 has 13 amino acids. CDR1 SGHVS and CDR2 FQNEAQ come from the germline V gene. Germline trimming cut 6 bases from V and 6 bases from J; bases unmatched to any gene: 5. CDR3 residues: CASRTSPVNEQFF. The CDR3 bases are TGTGCCAGCAGGACTAGCCCTGTCAATGAGCAGTTCTTC.

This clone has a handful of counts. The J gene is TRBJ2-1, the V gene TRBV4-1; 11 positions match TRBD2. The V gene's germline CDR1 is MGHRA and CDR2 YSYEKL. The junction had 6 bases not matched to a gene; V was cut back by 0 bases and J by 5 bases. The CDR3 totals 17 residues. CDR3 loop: CASSQEGTSGDHNEQFF. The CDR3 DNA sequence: TGCGCCAGCAGCCAAGAAGGGACTAGCGGTGACCACAATGAGCAGTTCTTC.

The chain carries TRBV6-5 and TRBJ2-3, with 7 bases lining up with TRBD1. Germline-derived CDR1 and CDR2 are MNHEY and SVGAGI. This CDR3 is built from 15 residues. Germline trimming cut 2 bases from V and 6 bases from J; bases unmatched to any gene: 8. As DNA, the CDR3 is TGTGCCAGCAGTTACCGGGGACAGAGAAGGGATACGCAGTATTTT. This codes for CASSYRGQRRDTQYF.

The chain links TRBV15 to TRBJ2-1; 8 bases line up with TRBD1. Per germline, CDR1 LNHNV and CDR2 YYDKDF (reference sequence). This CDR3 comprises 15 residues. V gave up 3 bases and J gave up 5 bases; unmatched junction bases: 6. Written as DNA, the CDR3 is TGTGCCACCAGCAGTCCCCTGGACAGGGACAATGAGCAGTTCTTC. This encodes CATSSPLDRDNEQFF.

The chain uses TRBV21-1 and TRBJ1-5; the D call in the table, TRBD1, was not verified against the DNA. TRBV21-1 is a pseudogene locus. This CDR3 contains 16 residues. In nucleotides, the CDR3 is TGTGCCCGAATATTAAAGACAGAGTTTAGCAATCAGCCCCAGCATTTT. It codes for CARILKTEFSNQPQHF.

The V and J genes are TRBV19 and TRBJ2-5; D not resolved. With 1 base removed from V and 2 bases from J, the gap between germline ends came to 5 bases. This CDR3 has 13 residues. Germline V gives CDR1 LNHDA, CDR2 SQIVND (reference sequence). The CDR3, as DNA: TGTGCCAGTAGTATAGCGCATCAAGAGACCCAGTACTTC. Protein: CASSIAHQETQYF.

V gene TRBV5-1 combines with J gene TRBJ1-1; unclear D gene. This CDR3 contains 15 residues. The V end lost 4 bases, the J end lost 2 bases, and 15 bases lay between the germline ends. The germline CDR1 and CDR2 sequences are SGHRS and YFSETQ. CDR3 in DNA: TGCGCCAGCAGCGCCCGCAGCGGCTTAAACACTGAAGCTTTCTTT. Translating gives CASSARSGLNTEAFF.

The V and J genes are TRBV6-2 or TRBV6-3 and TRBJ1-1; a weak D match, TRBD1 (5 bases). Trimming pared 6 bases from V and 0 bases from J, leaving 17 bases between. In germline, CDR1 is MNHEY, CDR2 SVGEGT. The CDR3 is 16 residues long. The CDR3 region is CASSLTGGGLNTEAFF. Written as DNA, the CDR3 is TGTGCCAGCAGCCTGACGGGGGGGGGTTTGAACACTGAAGCTTTCTTT.

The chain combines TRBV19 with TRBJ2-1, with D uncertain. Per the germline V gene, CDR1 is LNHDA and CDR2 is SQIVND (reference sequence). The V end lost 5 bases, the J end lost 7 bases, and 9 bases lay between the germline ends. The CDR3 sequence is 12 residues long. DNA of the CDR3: TGTGCCAGTAGTTCGGGTGGTAATGAGCAGTTCTTC. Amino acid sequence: CASSSGGNEQFF.

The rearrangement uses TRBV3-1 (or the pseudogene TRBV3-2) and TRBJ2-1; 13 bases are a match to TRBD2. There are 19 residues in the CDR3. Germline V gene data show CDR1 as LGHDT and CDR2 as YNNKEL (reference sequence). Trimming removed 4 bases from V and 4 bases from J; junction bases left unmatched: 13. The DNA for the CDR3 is TGTGCCAGCAGCCCTTCGCGGACTAGCGGGGGTGCTATATACAATGAGCAGTTCTTC. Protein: CASSPSRTSGGAIYNEQFF.

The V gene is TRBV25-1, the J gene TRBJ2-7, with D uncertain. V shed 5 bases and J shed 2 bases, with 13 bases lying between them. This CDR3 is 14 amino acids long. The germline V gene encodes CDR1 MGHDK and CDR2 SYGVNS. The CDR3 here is CASSRYAGTYEQYF. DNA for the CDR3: TGTGCCAGCAGTCGGTATGCAGGTACCTACGAGCAGTACTTC.

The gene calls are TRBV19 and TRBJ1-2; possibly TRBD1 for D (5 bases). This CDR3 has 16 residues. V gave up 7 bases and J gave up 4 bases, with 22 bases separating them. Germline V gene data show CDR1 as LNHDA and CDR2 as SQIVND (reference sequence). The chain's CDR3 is CASTNKLGDRGYGYTF. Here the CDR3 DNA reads TGTGCCAGTACAAACAAATTGGGAGACAGAGGCTATGGCTACACCTTC.

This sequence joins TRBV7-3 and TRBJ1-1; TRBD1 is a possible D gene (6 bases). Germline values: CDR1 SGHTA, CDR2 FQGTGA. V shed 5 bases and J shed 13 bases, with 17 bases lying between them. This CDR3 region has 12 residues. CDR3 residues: CASSLPGQDVFF. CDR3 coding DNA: TGTGCCAGCAGCCTACCGGGACAAGATGTTTTCTTT.

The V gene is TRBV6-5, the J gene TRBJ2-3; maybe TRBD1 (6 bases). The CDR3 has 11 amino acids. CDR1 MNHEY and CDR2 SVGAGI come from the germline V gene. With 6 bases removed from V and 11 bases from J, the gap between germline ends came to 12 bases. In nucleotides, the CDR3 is TGTGCCAGCAGGCAGGAAGGGGGGCAGTATTTT. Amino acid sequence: CASRQEGGQYF.

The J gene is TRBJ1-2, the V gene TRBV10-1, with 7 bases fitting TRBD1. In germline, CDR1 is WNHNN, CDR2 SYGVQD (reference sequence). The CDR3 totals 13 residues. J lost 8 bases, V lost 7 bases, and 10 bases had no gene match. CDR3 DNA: TGCGCCAGCAATCCGACAGGGCGCCGCGGCTACACCTTC. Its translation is CASNPTGRRGYTF.

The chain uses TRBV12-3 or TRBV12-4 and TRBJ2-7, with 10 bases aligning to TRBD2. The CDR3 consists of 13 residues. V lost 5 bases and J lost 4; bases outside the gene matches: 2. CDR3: CASSKAGGYEQYF. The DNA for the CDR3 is TGTGCCAGCAGTAAAGCGGGAGGGTACGAGCAGTACTTC.

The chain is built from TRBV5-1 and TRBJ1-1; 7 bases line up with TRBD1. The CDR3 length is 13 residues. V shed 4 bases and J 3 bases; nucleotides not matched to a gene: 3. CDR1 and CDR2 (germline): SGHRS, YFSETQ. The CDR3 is CASSLDRDTEAFF. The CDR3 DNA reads TGCGCCAGCAGCCTTGACAGGGACACTGAAGCTTTCTTT.

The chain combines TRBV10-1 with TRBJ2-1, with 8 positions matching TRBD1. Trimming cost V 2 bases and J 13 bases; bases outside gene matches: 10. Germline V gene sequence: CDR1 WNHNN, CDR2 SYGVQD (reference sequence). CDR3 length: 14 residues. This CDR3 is CASSEADRAGIQFF. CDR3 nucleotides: TGCGCCAGCAGTGAGGCGGACAGGGCCGGAATCCAGTTCTTC.

CDR3 nucleotides: TGTGCCAGCAGCACGACTAGCGGGATCCCCAACCAGCAGTTCTTC. Its protein is CASSTTSGIPNQQFF. The rearrangement uses TRBV3-1 (or the pseudogene TRBV3-2) and TRBJ2-1; 11 nucleotides match TRBD2. This CDR3 spans 15 amino acids. Germline CDR1 is LGHDT and CDR2 is YNNKEL (reference sequence). The V gene end was trimmed by 5 bases and the J gene end by 11 bases; junction bases not matched to a gene: 11.

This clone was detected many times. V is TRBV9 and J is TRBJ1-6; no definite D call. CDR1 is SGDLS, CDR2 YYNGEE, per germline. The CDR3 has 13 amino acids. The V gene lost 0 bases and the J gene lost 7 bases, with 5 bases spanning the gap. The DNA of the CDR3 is TGTGCCAGCAGCGTAGCTACCAATTCACCCCTCCACTTT. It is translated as CASSVATNSPLHF.

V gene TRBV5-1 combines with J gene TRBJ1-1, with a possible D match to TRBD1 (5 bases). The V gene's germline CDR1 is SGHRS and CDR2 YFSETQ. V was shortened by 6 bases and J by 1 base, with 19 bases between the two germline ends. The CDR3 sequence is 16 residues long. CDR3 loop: CASILDPAGPNTEAFF. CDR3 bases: TGCGCCAGCATTTTAGACCCCGCGGGGCCGAACACTGAAGCTTTCTTT.

The CDR3 nucleotides read TGTGCCAGCAGCGTAGCTACTAACCCGTACGAGCAGTACTTC. Amino acids: CASSVATNPYEQYF. The J gene is TRBJ2-7, the V gene TRBV9, with D unresolved. CDR1 is SGDLS and CDR2 is YYNGEE in the germline V gene. This CDR3 spans 14 amino acids. The germline V and J ends were trimmed by 0 bases and 4 bases, with 11 bases remaining between them.

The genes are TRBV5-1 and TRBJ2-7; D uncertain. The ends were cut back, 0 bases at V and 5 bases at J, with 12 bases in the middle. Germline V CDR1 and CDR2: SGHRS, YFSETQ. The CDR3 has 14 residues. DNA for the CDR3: TGCGCCAGCAGCTTGGGAAGGGTCGGCGACGAGCAGTACTTC. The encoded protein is CASSLGRVGDEQYF. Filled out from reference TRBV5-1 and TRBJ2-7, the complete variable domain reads KAGVTQTPRYLIKTRGQQVTLSCSPISGHRSVSWYQQTPGQGLQFLFEYFSETQRNKGNFPGRFSGRQFSNSRSEMNVSTLELGDSALYLCASSLGRVGDEQYFGPGTRLTVT.

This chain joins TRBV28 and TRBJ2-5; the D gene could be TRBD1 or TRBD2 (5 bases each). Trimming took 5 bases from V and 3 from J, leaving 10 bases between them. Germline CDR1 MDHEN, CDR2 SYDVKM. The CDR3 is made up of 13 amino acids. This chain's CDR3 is CASSGTQKETQYF. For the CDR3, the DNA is TGTGCCAGCAGTGGGACCCAGAAAGAGACCCAGTACTTC.

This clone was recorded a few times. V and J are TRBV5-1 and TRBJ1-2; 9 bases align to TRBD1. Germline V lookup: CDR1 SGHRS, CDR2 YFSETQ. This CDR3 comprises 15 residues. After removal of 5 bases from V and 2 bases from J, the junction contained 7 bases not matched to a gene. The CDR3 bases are TGCGCCAGCAGGCGGGACAGGGTCTCCAACTATGGCTACACCTTC. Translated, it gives CASRRDRVSNYGYTF.

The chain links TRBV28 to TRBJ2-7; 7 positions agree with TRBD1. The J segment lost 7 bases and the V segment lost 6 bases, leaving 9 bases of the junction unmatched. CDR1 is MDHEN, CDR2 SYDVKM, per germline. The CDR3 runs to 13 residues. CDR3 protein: CASRRSTGSEQYF. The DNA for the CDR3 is TGTGCCAGCAGACGATCGACAGGGTCGGAGCAGTACTTC.

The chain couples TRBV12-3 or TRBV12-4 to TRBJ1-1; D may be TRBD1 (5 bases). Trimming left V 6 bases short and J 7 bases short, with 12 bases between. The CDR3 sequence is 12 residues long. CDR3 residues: CASSKPGSEAFF. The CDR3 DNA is TGTGCCAGCAGCAAACCAGGGAGTGAAGCTTTCTTT.

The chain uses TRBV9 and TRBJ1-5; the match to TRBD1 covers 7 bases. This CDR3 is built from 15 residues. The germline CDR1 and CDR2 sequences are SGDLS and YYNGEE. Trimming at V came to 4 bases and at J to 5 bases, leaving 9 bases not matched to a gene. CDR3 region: CASSPGTATYQPQHF. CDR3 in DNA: TGTGCCAGCAGCCCCGGGACAGCGACCTATCAGCCCCAGCATTTT.

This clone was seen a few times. CDR3 region: CASSSGLAKEAKNIQYF. The CDR3 region has the DNA TGTGCCAGCAGCTCGGGACTAGCGAAAGAGGCCAAAAACATTCAGTACTTC. The chain employs TRBV5-6 and TRBJ2-4, with 10 bases identical to TRBD2. CDR3 length: 17 amino acids. Germline V CDR1 and CDR2: SGHDT, YYEEEE. V gave up 3 bases and J gave up 1 base; unmatched junction bases: 7. Filled out from reference TRBV5-6 and TRBJ2-4, the complete variable domain reads DAGVTQSPTHLIKTRGQQVTLRCSPKSGHDTVSWYQQALGQGPQFIFQYYEEEERQRGNFPDRFSGHQFPNYSSELNVNALLLGDSALYLCASSSGLAKEAKNIQYFGAGTRLSVL.

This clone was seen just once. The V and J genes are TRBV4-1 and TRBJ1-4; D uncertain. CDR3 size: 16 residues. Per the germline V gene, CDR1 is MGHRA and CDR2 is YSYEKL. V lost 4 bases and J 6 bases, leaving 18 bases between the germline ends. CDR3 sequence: CASSPETHRTYEKLFF. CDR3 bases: TGCGCCAGCAGCCCAGAAACCCACAGAACATATGAAAAACTGTTTTTT.

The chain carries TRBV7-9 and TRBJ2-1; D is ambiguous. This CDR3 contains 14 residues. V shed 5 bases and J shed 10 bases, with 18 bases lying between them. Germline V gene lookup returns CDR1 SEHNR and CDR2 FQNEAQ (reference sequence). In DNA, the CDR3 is TGTGCCAGCAGCCCCCCCCTCGGGCTGGCCGAGCAGTTCTTC. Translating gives CASSPPLGLAEQFF.

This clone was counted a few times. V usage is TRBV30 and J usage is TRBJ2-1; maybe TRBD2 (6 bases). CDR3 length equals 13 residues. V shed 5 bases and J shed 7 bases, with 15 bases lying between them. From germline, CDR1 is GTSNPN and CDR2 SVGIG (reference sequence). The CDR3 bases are TGTGCCTGGTTGTGGCGGGACGGAAATGAGCAGTTCTTC. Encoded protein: CAWLWRDGNEQFF.